This TCR beta chain was recorded in a study of shared clonotypes between healthy human individuals. Study-level background: A couple of women and three men aged 18 to 49 made up the donors.

The germline CDR1 and CDR2 sequences are ENHRY and SYGVKD. Trimming cost V 6 bases and J 3 bases; bases outside gene matches: 4. CDR3 size: 14 residues. This clone occurred a few times. In the original analysis: From ImmunoSEQ came sequences covering only the junction and carrying no quality scores, so filtering differed. Profiling relied on immunoSEQ multiplex PCR, and the TCRdb table lists in-frame clones only, not all of them. V, J and clone size reflect that table, while D and trimming were determined from the DNA. The repertoire holds fewer than 130,000 clones, approximately 70% seen once, with more than 20% in the top ten. CD8 memory was a combination that joined CD45RO+ cells with CCR7-negative CD45RA+ TemRA cells.

The rearrangement links TRBV10-3 to TRBJ2-5; 10 bases agree with TRBD1. The sample was memory CD8+ T cells sorted from blood. Subset of the sample: CD45RO+ cells pooled with CCR7-negative TemRA cells. The origin of this receptor is a woman in her thirties in good health. CDR3 sequence reads: CAIRDRGAEETQYF. CDR3 nucleotide sequence: TGTGCCATCAGGGACAGGGGGGCCGAAGAGACCCAGTACTTC.